These T cell receptor beta chains were read from a single sample in a study of cytomegalovirus exposure and HLA in healthy donors. Clones were sequenced by immunoSEQ multiplex PCR, and TCRdb holds only the in-frame ones, with some missing. The data hold 99,000 or so clones, with approximately 78% observed a single time. The sequencing input was PBMCs. The receptors stem from a woman between 35 and 50 years old in good health and CMV-seronegative. The CDR3 runs from the conserved cysteine through the conserved F or W. Each record gives: clone size, J gene, V gene, D gene, CDR3 protein, CDR3 DNA. A D gene is named only where the DNA matches it firmly. Clone sizes are given selectively: once, few, many, or a class where the clone is expanded.

abundance: -
j_gene: TRBJ2-7
v_gene: TRBV4-1
d_gene: -
CDR3aa: CASSFLPAYEQYF
CDR3nt: TGCGCCAGCAGCTTTCTACCCGCCTACGAGCAGTACTTC

abundance: -
j_gene: TRBJ1-2
v_gene: TRBV28
d_gene: -
CDR3aa: CASSFRQPYGYTF
CDR3nt: TGTGCCAGCAGTTTTCGACAGCCTTATGGCTACACCTTC

abundance: -
j_gene: TRBJ1-1
v_gene: TRBV13
d_gene: -
CDR3aa: CASSYRRLEAFF
CDR3nt: TGTGCCAGCTCCTATAGGAGGCTTGAAGCTTTCTTT

abundance: -
j_gene: TRBJ2-3
v_gene: TRBV4-1
d_gene: -
CDR3aa: CASSQITTATDTQYF
CDR3nt: TGCGCCAGCAGCCAAATTACCACAGCCACAGATACGCAGTATTTT

abundance: -
j_gene: TRBJ1-4
v_gene: TRBV6-1
d_gene: -
CDR3aa: CANPHFGPNNEKLFF
CDR3nt: TGTGCCAACCCTCACTTTGGGCCGAATAATGAAAAACTGTTTTTT

abundance: few
j_gene: TRBJ1-5
v_gene: TRBV19
d_gene: -
CDR3aa: CASKGRVLAGGNQPQHF
CDR3nt: TGTGCCAGTAAAGGGAGGGTTTTAGCGGGAGGCAATCAGCCCCAGCATTTT

abundance: -
j_gene: TRBJ1-2
v_gene: TRBV27
d_gene: TRBD1
CDR3aa: CASRIRQGYGYTF
CDR3nt: TGTGCCAGCAGGATAAGACAGGGCTATGGCTACACCTTC

abundance: -
j_gene: TRBJ1-1
v_gene: TRBV28
d_gene: -
CDR3aa: CASSYRQMNTEAFF
CDR3nt: TGTGCCAGCAGTTACAGACAGATGAACACTGAAGCTTTCTTT

abundance: once
j_gene: TRBJ1-1
v_gene: TRBV9
d_gene: -
CDR3aa: CASSAHRMNTEAFF
CDR3nt: TGTGCCAGCAGCGCCCACAGGATGAACACTGAAGCTTTCTTT

abundance: -
j_gene: TRBJ1-5
v_gene: TRBV5-4
d_gene: -
CDR3aa: CASSLGGQQNQPQHF
CDR3nt: TGTGCCAGCAGCTTGGGGGGCCAACAAAATCAGCCCCAGCATTTT

abundance: once
j_gene: TRBJ2-3
v_gene: TRBV4-3
d_gene: TRBD2
CDR3aa: CASSQAIGTSGISTDTQYF
CDR3nt: TGCGCCAGCAGCCAGGCCATTGGGACTAGCGGGATTAGCACAGATACGCAGTATTTT

abundance: few
j_gene: TRBJ1-1
v_gene: TRBV19
d_gene: -
CDR3aa: CASSIGETRQATAGSEAFF
CDR3nt: TGTGCCAGTAGTATAGGTGAGACACGGCAGGCGACGGCTGGATCTGAAGCTTTCTTT

abundance: -
j_gene: TRBJ2-7
v_gene: TRBV6-6
d_gene: -
CDR3aa: CASSPPLASYEQYF
CDR3nt: TGTGCCAGCAGCCCTCCACTAGCCTCCTACGAGCAGTACTTC

abundance: -
j_gene: TRBJ2-7
v_gene: TRBV6-5
d_gene: -
CDR3aa: CASRGGNSYEQYF
CDR3nt: TGTGCCAGCAGGGGAGGTAACAGTTACGAGCAGTACTTC

abundance: few
j_gene: TRBJ1-1
v_gene: TRBV7-8
d_gene: -
CDR3aa: CASSYTTEAFF
CDR3nt: TGTGCCAGCAGCTACACCACTGAAGCTTTCTTT

abundance: few
j_gene: TRBJ2-2
v_gene: TRBV9
d_gene: TRBD2
CDR3aa: CASSPLLAVMTGELFF
CDR3nt: TGTGCCAGCAGCCCCCTCCTAGCGGTCATGACCGGGGAGCTGTTTTTT

abundance: -
j_gene: TRBJ2-3
v_gene: TRBV18
d_gene: -
CDR3aa: CASSPDSGLGLF
CDR3nt: TGTGCCAGCTCGCCAGACAGCGGGCTAGGTCTTTTT

abundance: -
j_gene: TRBJ2-3
v_gene: TRBV6-5
d_gene: TRBD2
CDR3aa: CASSYSTSGNTDTQYF
CDR3nt: TGTGCCAGCAGTTACTCGACTAGCGGAAATACAGATACGCAGTATTTT

abundance: -
j_gene: TRBJ1-4
v_gene: TRBV28
d_gene: TRBD1
CDR3aa: CASRPTGGRAEKLFF
CDR3nt: TGTGCCAGCAGACCCACAGGGGGTCGTGCCGAAAAACTGTTTTTT

abundance: -
j_gene: TRBJ2-3
v_gene: TRBV29-1
d_gene: -
CDR3aa: CSVTGQRTDTQYF
CDR3nt: TGCAGCGTTACCGGACAGCGCACAGATACGCAGTATTTT

abundance: -
j_gene: TRBJ2-2
v_gene: TRBV18
d_gene: -
CDR3aa: CASSPGQTTGELFF
CDR3nt: TGTGCCAGCTCACCGGGGCAGACCACCGGGGAGCTGTTTTTT

abundance: -
j_gene: TRBJ1-5
v_gene: TRBV27
d_gene: -
CDR3aa: CASSQNSNQPQHF
CDR3nt: TGTGCCAGCAGTCAAAATAGCAATCAGCCCCAGCATTTT

abundance: -
j_gene: TRBJ2-7
v_gene: TRBV7-6
d_gene: -
CDR3aa: CASSSGLNYEQYF
CDR3nt: TGTGCCAGCAGCTCTGGACTGAACTACGAGCAGTACTTC

abundance: -
j_gene: TRBJ1-2
v_gene: TRBV7-8
d_gene: TRBD1
CDR3aa: CATGPRGTGSYGYTF
CDR3nt: TGTGCCACCGGGCCCCGGGGGACAGGAAGCTATGGCTACACCTTC

abundance: -
j_gene: TRBJ1-1
v_gene: TRBV4-3
d_gene: -
CDR3aa: CASSHRQQWGLKNTEAFF
CDR3nt: TGCGCCAGCAGCCATAGGCAGCAGTGGGGGCTGAAGAACACTGAAGCTTTCTTT

abundance: -
j_gene: TRBJ2-7
v_gene: TRBV7-9
d_gene: TRBD1
CDR3aa: CASSFGTGIYEQYF
CDR3nt: TGTGCCAGCAGCTTCGGGACAGGAATCTACGAGCAGTACTTC

abundance: -
j_gene: TRBJ1-2
v_gene: TRBV7-9
d_gene: -
CDR3aa: CASNSQGFGGYTF
CDR3nt: TGTGCCAGCAACTCACAGGGTTTTGGTGGCTACACCTTC

abundance: -
j_gene: TRBJ2-3
v_gene: TRBV28
d_gene: -
CDR3aa: CASRPDSHTDTQYF
CDR3nt: TGTGCCAGCCGCCCGGACAGCCACACAGATACGCAGTATTTT

abundance: -
j_gene: TRBJ1-2
v_gene: TRBV28
d_gene: TRBD1
CDR3aa: CASDQPLGTGETYGYTF
CDR3nt: TGTGCCAGCGACCAACCACTTGGGACAGGGGAGACCTATGGCTACACCTTC

abundance: -
j_gene: TRBJ2-3
v_gene: TRBV2
d_gene: -
CDR3aa: CASSEYQERDTQYF
CDR3nt: TGTGCCAGCAGTGAATACCAAGAGAGGGATACGCAGTATTTT

abundance: -
j_gene: TRBJ2-2
v_gene: TRBV7-9
d_gene: TRBD2
CDR3aa: CASSSTSGGNTGELFF
CDR3nt: TGTGCCAGCAGCTCTACTAGCGGGGGGAACACCGGGGAGCTGTTTTTT

abundance: -
j_gene: TRBJ2-1
v_gene: TRBV28
d_gene: -
CDR3aa: CASTFYNEQFF
CDR3nt: TGTGCCAGCACCTTCTACAATGAGCAGTTCTTC

abundance: -
j_gene: TRBJ1-6
v_gene: TRBV5-6
d_gene: -
CDR3aa: CASSPRTDSYNSPLHF
CDR3nt: TGTGCCAGCAGCCCCCGGACAGACTCCTATAATTCACCCCTCCACTTT

abundance: -
j_gene: TRBJ2-1
v_gene: TRBV18
d_gene: TRBD1
CDR3aa: CASSLWGRGNSLYNEQFF
CDR3nt: TGTGCCAGCTCTCTCTGGGGCAGGGGGAATTCGTTATACAATGAGCAGTTCTTC

abundance: -
j_gene: TRBJ2-2
v_gene: TRBV27
d_gene: TRBD2
CDR3aa: CASSLRARTSEYTGELFF
CDR3nt: TGTGCCAGCAGTTTAAGAGCCCGGACTAGCGAATACACCGGGGAGCTGTTTTTT

abundance: once
j_gene: TRBJ2-3
v_gene: TRBV11-3
d_gene: TRBD2
CDR3aa: CASSSTTSSAQYF
CDR3nt: TGTGCCAGCAGCTCAACGACTAGCTCTGCGCAGTATTTT

abundance: -
j_gene: TRBJ2-3
v_gene: TRBV7-3
d_gene: -
CDR3aa: CASSFQLSTDTQYF
CDR3nt: TGTGCCAGCAGCTTCCAACTGAGCACAGATACGCAGTATTTT

abundance: -
j_gene: TRBJ1-1
v_gene: TRBV9
d_gene: TRBD1
CDR3aa: CASSSQVRGTEAFF
CDR3nt: TGTGCCAGCAGCTCCCAGGTCAGGGGGACTGAAGCTTTCTTT

abundance: -
j_gene: TRBJ1-1
v_gene: TRBV7-2
d_gene: -
CDR3aa: CASSSQGANTEAFF
CDR3nt: TGTGCCAGCAGCTCACAGGGAGCCAACACTGAAGCTTTCTTT

abundance: -
j_gene: TRBJ2-1
v_gene: TRBV27
d_gene: -
CDR3aa: CASSLSNNEQFF
CDR3nt: TGTGCCAGCAGTTTGTCAAACAATGAGCAGTTCTTC

abundance: -
j_gene: TRBJ1-1
v_gene: TRBV7-8
d_gene: TRBD1
CDR3aa: CASSLDRGREAFF
CDR3nt: TGTGCCAGCAGCTTAGACAGGGGTCGTGAAGCTTTCTTT

abundance: once
j_gene: TRBJ1-6
v_gene: TRBV15
d_gene: -
CDR3aa: CATSGQVTNSPLHF
CDR3nt: TGTGCCACCAGCGGTCAGGTGACGAATTCACCCCTCCACTTT

abundance: -
j_gene: TRBJ2-3
v_gene: TRBV7-2
d_gene: -
CDR3aa: CASSLRQRHPTDTQYF
CDR3nt: TGTGCCAGCAGCTTAAGACAGCGACATCCCACAGATACGCAGTATTTT

abundance: -
j_gene: TRBJ2-1
v_gene: TRBV6-5
d_gene: TRBD1
CDR3aa: CASSLTAGGYNEQFF
CDR3nt: TGTGCCAGCAGCCTTACGGCAGGGGGATACAATGAGCAGTTCTTC

abundance: -
j_gene: TRBJ1-1
v_gene: TRBV5-1
d_gene: TRBD1
CDR3aa: CASSIRRIYRGRMDTEAFF
CDR3nt: TGCGCCAGCAGCATCAGAAGAATTTACAGGGGAAGGATGGACACTGAAGCTTTCTTT

abundance: -
j_gene: TRBJ1-2
v_gene: TRBV6-6
d_gene: TRBD1
CDR3aa: CASSLQGAARGYTF
CDR3nt: TGTGCCAGCAGCTTACAGGGGGCGGCACGAGGCTACACCTTC

abundance: -
j_gene: TRBJ2-5
v_gene: TRBV7-9
d_gene: -
CDR3aa: CSSSGGQKVLPYQETQYF
CDR3nt: TGTTCCAGCAGCGGTGGCCAAAAAGTCCTCCCGTACCAAGAGACCCAGTACTTC

abundance: -
j_gene: TRBJ2-1
v_gene: TRBV27
d_gene: TRBD2
CDR3aa: CASRLAGLYNEQFF
CDR3nt: TGTGCCAGCAGACTAGCGGGACTTTACAATGAGCAGTTCTTC

abundance: -
j_gene: TRBJ2-1
v_gene: TRBV28
d_gene: TRBD2
CDR3aa: CASKLAGEQDEQFF
CDR3nt: TGTGCCAGCAAACTAGCGGGGGAGCAGGATGAGCAGTTCTTC

abundance: -
j_gene: TRBJ1-1
v_gene: TRBV28
d_gene: -
CDR3aa: CASGPVGTGVYNEAFF
CDR3nt: TGTGCCAGTGGACCCGTTGGGACGGGAGTCTATAATGAAGCTTTCTTT

abundance: few
j_gene: TRBJ1-1
v_gene: TRBV30
d_gene: TRBD1
CDR3aa: CAWSWGQEAFF
CDR3nt: TGTGCCTGGTCATGGGGACAGGAAGCTTTCTTT

abundance: -
j_gene: TRBJ1-2
v_gene: TRBV14
d_gene: -
CDR3aa: CASSQVRGYGYTF
CDR3nt: TGTGCCAGCAGCCAAGTAAGGGGATACGGCTACACCTTC

abundance: -
j_gene: TRBJ2-1
v_gene: TRBV7-2
d_gene: -
CDR3aa: CASSLVPTAAPNNEQFF
CDR3nt: TGTGCCAGCAGCTTAGTCCCCACGGCGGCCCCGAACAATGAGCAGTTCTTC